This is a list of T cell receptor beta chains from one sample in a study of CD8+ T cells in alopecia areata. TCRdb's copy holds only in-frame clones and misses some; the assay was immunoSEQ multiplex PCR. The table has 100,000 to 150,000 clones, about 49% seen once. The sequenced sample was CD8+ T cells sorted from blood, obtained at week 0. These receptors were obtained from a human donor with alopecia areata. Each CDR3 is given with its conserved first and last residue. The order of the fields is V gene, D gene, CDR3 length, J gene, clone size, CDR3 DNA, CDR3 protein. A D gene is named only where the DNA matches it firmly. Size values are once, few and many counts, or a class for expanded clones, and some rows have none.

V gene: TRBV2; D gene: TRBD1; CDR3 length: 13; J gene: TRBJ1-5; clone size: .; CDR3 DNA: TGTGCCAGCAGAGGACAGGGGAATCAGCCCCAGCATTTT; CDR3 protein: CASRGQGNQPQHF
V gene: TRBV19; D gene: .; CDR3 length: 16; J gene: TRBJ2-2; clone size: few; CDR3 DNA: TGTGCCAGTAGTCCCATCATCCCCCGGGAAACCGGGGAGCTGTTTTTT; CDR3 protein: CASSPIIPRETGELFF
V gene: TRBV5-6; D gene: .; CDR3 length: 15; J gene: TRBJ2-2; clone size: few; CDR3 DNA: TGTGCCAGCAGCTTGAAAGGGTCGACCACCGGGGAGCTGTTTTTT; CDR3 protein: CASSLKGSTTGELFF
V gene: TRBV20-1; D gene: .; CDR3 length: 11; J gene: TRBJ2-1; clone size: .; CDR3 DNA: TGCAGTGCCGCCGAGGGGAATGAGCAGTTCTTC; CDR3 protein: CSAAEGNEQFF
V gene: TRBV6-1; D gene: .; CDR3 length: 14; J gene: TRBJ1-1; clone size: .; CDR3 DNA: TGTGCCAGCAGCCCCGGGCCCGAACAGGGTGAAGCTTTCTTT; CDR3 protein: CASSPGPEQGEAFF
V gene: TRBV6-5; D gene: .; CDR3 length: 11; J gene: TRBJ2-1; clone size: .; CDR3 DNA: TGTGCCAGCACGTTCCACAATGAGCAGTTCTTC; CDR3 protein: CASTFHNEQFF
V gene: TRBV30; D gene: .; CDR3 length: 14; J gene: TRBJ2-3; clone size: .; CDR3 DNA: TGTGCCTGGAGTGCAGGGGGGCGTTTGGATACGCAGTATTTT; CDR3 protein: CAWSAGGRLDTQYF
V gene: TRBV9; D gene: .; CDR3 length: 12; J gene: TRBJ2-2; clone size: .; CDR3 DNA: TGTGCCAGCAGCGTAGTTGCCGGGGAGCTGTTTTTT; CDR3 protein: CASSVVAGELFF
V gene: TRBV6-5; D gene: .; CDR3 length: 14; J gene: TRBJ1-1; clone size: few; CDR3 DNA: TGTGCCAGCAGTTACTCGATTGGCCAGGCTGAAGCTTTCTTT; CDR3 protein: CASSYSIGQAEAFF
V gene: TRBV9; D gene: TRBD1; CDR3 length: 15; J gene: TRBJ1-1; clone size: .; CDR3 DNA: TGTGCCAGCAGCGTAACAGGGGATATGAACACTGAAGCTTTCTTT; CDR3 protein: CASSVTGDMNTEAFF
V gene: TRBV4-2; D gene: TRBD1; CDR3 length: 15; J gene: TRBJ1-5; clone size: many; CDR3 DNA: TGTGCCAGCAGCCAAGATGGACAGGGCAATCAGCCCCAGCATTTT; CDR3 protein: CASSQDGQGNQPQHF
V gene: TRBV4-1; D gene: TRBD1; CDR3 length: 15; J gene: TRBJ1-2; clone size: .; CDR3 DNA: TGCGCCAGCAGCCATAGGACAGGGATGAACTATGGCTACACCTTC; CDR3 protein: CASSHRTGMNYGYTF
V gene: TRBV5-4; D gene: TRBD1; CDR3 length: 15; J gene: TRBJ2-1; clone size: few; CDR3 DNA: TGTGCCAGCAGCGTTCGACAGGGTGACTACAATGAGCAGTTCTTC; CDR3 protein: CASSVRQGDYNEQFF
V gene: TRBV7-9; D gene: TRBD2; CDR3 length: 16; J gene: TRBJ2-7; clone size: .; CDR3 DNA: TGTGCCAGCAGCTTCAATCCCGGGACTAGCGCCTACGAGCAGTACTTC; CDR3 protein: CASSFNPGTSAYEQYF
V gene: TRBV9; D gene: TRBD2; CDR3 length: 16; J gene: TRBJ2-5; clone size: .; CDR3 DNA: TGTGCCAGCAGCCACCAGAGCGGGGGGGTTCAAGAGACCCAGTACTTC; CDR3 protein: CASSHQSGGVQETQYF
V gene: TRBV5-1; D gene: TRBD2; CDR3 length: 16; J gene: TRBJ2-3; clone size: .; CDR3 DNA: TGCGCCAGCAGCACGCGACTAGCGGGGCGAGCAGATACGCAGTATTTT; CDR3 protein: CASSTRLAGRADTQYF
V gene: TRBV27; D gene: .; CDR3 length: 12; J gene: TRBJ2-2; clone size: .; CDR3 DNA: TGTGCCAGCAGTTTAACGGCCGGGGAGCTGTTTTTT; CDR3 protein: CASSLTAGELFF
V gene: TRBV4-1; D gene: .; CDR3 length: 13; J gene: TRBJ1-2; clone size: .; CDR3 DNA: TGCGCCAGCAGCCAAGCTTCGGCGGATGGCTACACCTTC; CDR3 protein: CASSQASADGYTF
V gene: TRBV30; D gene: .; CDR3 length: 14; J gene: TRBJ1-2; clone size: .; CDR3 DNA: TGTGCCTGGTTCGGGCGGGGCAGCTACTATGGCTACACCTTC; CDR3 protein: CAWFGRGSYYGYTF
V gene: TRBV29-1; D gene: .; CDR3 length: 14; J gene: TRBJ2-7; clone size: .; CDR3 DNA: TGCAGCGTTGAAGATTCAAGCGAGTCCTACGAGCAGTACTTC; CDR3 protein: CSVEDSSESYEQYF
V gene: TRBV7-9; D gene: .; CDR3 length: 12; J gene: TRBJ1-1; clone size: few; CDR3 DNA: TGTGCCAGCAGCTTCGGGAACACTGAAGCTTTCTTT; CDR3 protein: CASSFGNTEAFF
V gene: TRBV7-3; D gene: TRBD1; CDR3 length: 16; J gene: TRBJ2-1; clone size: few; CDR3 DNA: TGTGCCAGCAGTCCCGAGGGGGACAGATACTACAATGAGCAGTTCTTC; CDR3 protein: CASSPEGDRYYNEQFF
V gene: TRBV7-9; D gene: .; CDR3 length: 11; J gene: TRBJ1-1; clone size: many; CDR3 DNA: TGTGCCAGCGGGCGATACACTGAAGCTTTCTTT; CDR3 protein: CASGRYTEAFF
V gene: TRBV2; D gene: TRBD1; CDR3 length: 16; J gene: TRBJ2-2; clone size: .; CDR3 DNA: TGTGCCAGCAGGGGACAGGAAGCGAGGGGCACCGGGGAGCTGTTTTTT; CDR3 protein: CASRGQEARGTGELFF
V gene: TRBV6-5; D gene: .; CDR3 length: 15; J gene: TRBJ2-7; clone size: .; CDR3 DNA: TGTGCCAGCATACGGGACATAGCCGTTACCTACGAGCAGTACTTC; CDR3 protein: CASIRDIAVTYEQYF
V gene: TRBV30; D gene: .; CDR3 length: 15; J gene: TRBJ1-1; clone size: .; CDR3 DNA: TGTGCCTGGAAGAGGACAGCTAGCATGAACACTGAAGCTTTCTTT; CDR3 protein: CAWKRTASMNTEAFF
V gene: TRBV5-1; D gene: .; CDR3 length: 14; J gene: TRBJ2-5; clone size: few; CDR3 DNA: TGCGCCAGCAGCTTCACAGGAGGAGAAGAGACCCAGTACTTC; CDR3 protein: CASSFTGGEETQYF
V gene: TRBV30; D gene: .; CDR3 length: 12; J gene: TRBJ2-7; clone size: .; CDR3 DNA: TGTGCCTGGAGTCCAGGGGAGAGTGAGCAGTACTTC; CDR3 protein: CAWSPGESEQYF
V gene: TRBV19; D gene: TRBD1; CDR3 length: 15; J gene: TRBJ2-7; clone size: few; CDR3 DNA: TGTGCCAGTAGTTTCCGGGACAGTACCTTCTACGAGCAGTACTTC; CDR3 protein: CASSFRDSTFYEQYF
V gene: TRBV11-2; D gene: .; CDR3 length: 15; J gene: TRBJ2-7; clone size: .; CDR3 DNA: TGTGCCAGCAGCTTAGATCTAGACTTATCCTACGAGCAGTACTTC; CDR3 protein: CASSLDLDLSYEQYF
V gene: TRBV29-1; D gene: .; CDR3 length: 10; J gene: TRBJ2-7; clone size: few; CDR3 DNA: TGCAGCGTTGAAGATTACGAGCAGTACTTC; CDR3 protein: CSVEDYEQYF
V gene: TRBV2; D gene: .; CDR3 length: 11; J gene: TRBJ2-1; clone size: few; CDR3 DNA: TGTGCCAGCATTCTGTACAATGAGCAGTTCTTC; CDR3 protein: CASILYNEQFF
V gene: TRBV30; D gene: .; CDR3 length: 17; J gene: TRBJ1-1; clone size: .; CDR3 DNA: TGTGCCTGGAGAGCACGGGGAGCGGGCCAGCAGAACACTGAAGCTTTCTTT; CDR3 protein: CAWRARGAGQQNTEAFF
V gene: TRBV7-2; D gene: .; CDR3 length: 15; J gene: TRBJ2-2; clone size: .; CDR3 DNA: TGTGCCAGCAGCGAGGGACAAGCGAACACCGGGGAGCTGTTTTTT; CDR3 protein: CASSEGQANTGELFF
V gene: TRBV14; D gene: .; CDR3 length: 14; J gene: TRBJ1-1; clone size: few; CDR3 DNA: TGTGCCAGCAGCCCGTCCAAACGGAACACTGAAGCTTTCTTT; CDR3 protein: CASSPSKRNTEAFF
V gene: TRBV7-9; D gene: .; CDR3 length: 13; J gene: TRBJ2-3; clone size: .; CDR3 DNA: TGTGCCAGCAGCCCGGGAAGCACAGATACGCAGTATTTT; CDR3 protein: CASSPGSTDTQYF
V gene: TRBV2; D gene: TRBD1; CDR3 length: 12; J gene: TRBJ1-2; clone size: few; CDR3 DNA: TGTGCCGGCGGGACAGGAGGCTATGGCTACACCTTC; CDR3 protein: CAGGTGGYGYTF
V gene: TRBV11-2; D gene: .; CDR3 length: 14; J gene: TRBJ2-7; clone size: .; CDR3 DNA: TGTGCCAGCAGCTCTGGAAGCAGGTCATACGAGCAGTACTTC; CDR3 protein: CASSSGSRSYEQYF
V gene: TRBV7-2; D gene: .; CDR3 length: 13; J gene: TRBJ2-3; clone size: .; CDR3 DNA: TGTGCCAGCAGCTTAGGACTTTCTGATACGCAGTATTTT; CDR3 protein: CASSLGLSDTQYF
V gene: TRBV4-2; D gene: .; CDR3 length: 15; J gene: TRBJ1-3; clone size: .; CDR3 DNA: TGTGCCAGCAGCCACGACTCGAGCTCTGGAAACACCATATATTTT; CDR3 protein: CASSHDSSSGNTIYF
V gene: TRBV30; D gene: TRBD1; CDR3 length: 10; J gene: TRBJ1-2; clone size: .; CDR3 DNA: TGTGCCTCCCGGGGACAGGGGAATACCTTC; CDR3 protein: CASRGQGNTF
V gene: TRBV7-9; D gene: .; CDR3 length: 15; J gene: TRBJ1-1; clone size: few; CDR3 DNA: TGTGCCAGCAGCCCCATGGCGGGGGCGCGATCTGAAGCTTTCTTT; CDR3 protein: CASSPMAGARSEAFF
V gene: TRBV29-1; D gene: .; CDR3 length: 14; J gene: TRBJ2-7; clone size: once; CDR3 DNA: TGCAGCGTCACAGGGAATCCCGACCTCTACGAGCAGTACTTC; CDR3 protein: CSVTGNPDLYEQYF
V gene: TRBV11-2; D gene: .; CDR3 length: 11; J gene: TRBJ2-5; clone size: few; CDR3 DNA: TGTGCCAGCAGCTTGGGAGAGACCCAGTACTTC; CDR3 protein: CASSLGETQYF
V gene: TRBV5-1; D gene: TRBD1; CDR3 length: 14; J gene: TRBJ2-7; clone size: few; CDR3 DNA: TGCGCCAGCAGCCCAACCGGGACAGCCTACGAGCAGTACTTC; CDR3 protein: CASSPTGTAYEQYF
V gene: TRBV7-9; D gene: .; CDR3 length: 13; J gene: TRBJ2-2; clone size: few; CDR3 DNA: TGTGCCAGCAGCCCCACAATGACCGGGGAGCTGTTTTTT; CDR3 protein: CASSPTMTGELFF
V gene: TRBV7-2; D gene: .; CDR3 length: 15; J gene: TRBJ1-5; clone size: .; CDR3 DNA: TGTGCCAGCAGCGCGGGGACGTATAGCAATCAGCCCCAGCATTTT; CDR3 protein: CASSAGTYSNQPQHF
V gene: TRBV18; D gene: .; CDR3 length: 15; J gene: TRBJ2-1; clone size: few; CDR3 DNA: TGTGCCAGCTCACCTACCCCTTTCGGCCACAATGAGCAGTTCTTC; CDR3 protein: CASSPTPFGHNEQFF
V gene: TRBV6-5; D gene: .; CDR3 length: 14; J gene: TRBJ1-6; clone size: .; CDR3 DNA: TGTGCCACCCAGTTACGGCAGGGGCGATCACCCCTCCACTTT; CDR3 protein: CATQLRQGRSPLHF
V gene: TRBV29-1; D gene: .; CDR3 length: 13; J gene: TRBJ2-2; clone size: .; CDR3 DNA: TGCAGCGTGGACAGCGAGAACACCGGGGAGCTGTTTTTT; CDR3 protein: CSVDSENTGELFF
V gene: TRBV2; D gene: .; CDR3 length: 17; J gene: TRBJ1-2; clone size: .; CDR3 DNA: TGTGCCAGCAGTGAAGTGGCGACTGGGGTTCATGATGCCGGCTACACCTTC; CDR3 protein: CASSEVATGVHDAGYTF
V gene: TRBV5-6; D gene: TRBD1; CDR3 length: 15; J gene: TRBJ2-7; clone size: .; CDR3 DNA: TGTGCCAGCAGCGGAGACGGGACAGCCTCCTACGAGCAGTACTTC; CDR3 protein: CASSGDGTASYEQYF
V gene: TRBV30; D gene: TRBD1; CDR3 length: 17; J gene: TRBJ2-4; clone size: once; CDR3 DNA: TGTGCCTGGAGTATAAGGGGGACAGGGGTTGACAAAAACATTCAGTACTTC; CDR3 protein: CAWSIRGTGVDKNIQYF
V gene: TRBV6-5; D gene: TRBD1; CDR3 length: 14; J gene: TRBJ2-7; clone size: .; CDR3 DNA: TGTGCCAGCAGTTACGGGACAGGGGGTTACGAGCAGTACTTC; CDR3 protein: CASSYGTGGYEQYF
V gene: TRBV19; D gene: .; CDR3 length: 14; J gene: TRBJ2-7; clone size: few; CDR3 DNA: TGTGCCAGTACCTCGGCAGGGAGCACCTACGAGCAGTACTTC; CDR3 protein: CASTSAGSTYEQYF